A selection of T cell receptor beta chains follows, all from one sample in a study of memory CD8 T cells in hepatitis C reinfection. The assay was immunoSEQ multiplex PCR, and TCRdb's table has in-frame clones only and misses some. Seen here are 6,200 or so clones, approximately 90% observed once, and the top ten hold roughly 22%. The sequencing sample was made of naive CD8+ T cells sorted from blood. These receptors originate from a middle-aged man with hepatitis C virus infection. Each CDR3 is given with its conserved first and last residue. A D gene is named only where the DNA matches it firmly. A clone size is listed for some rows: how often the clone was seen (once, few, many), or a class if it is expanded.

TGTGCCAGCAGCTTTGACGGCTCGGAGGGAAATGAGCAGTTCTTC	CASSFDGSEGNEQFF	-	TRBV7-3	once	TRBJ2-1
TGTGCCACCAGCAGAGAAGGAGGCAATCAGCCCCAGCATTTT	CATSREGGNQPQHF	-	TRBV15	few	TRBJ1-5
TGTGCCAGCAGTTTTAGCGATACAGGGGTGACTGAAGCTTTCTTT	CASSFSDTGVTEAFF	TRBD1	TRBV7-2	-	TRBJ1-1
TGTGCCAGCAGCCAAGTGGGACAGACGAACACCGGGGAGCTGTTTTTT	CASSQVGQTNTGELFF	TRBD1	TRBV14	-	TRBJ2-2
TGTGCCAGCACTCGGGAGCCCCACGAGCAGTACTTC	CASTREPHEQYF	-	TRBV6-1	-	TRBJ2-7
TGTGCCAGCAGCGTAGGGGGGGGTACAATGCAGTACTTC	CASSVGGGTMQYF	TRBD2	TRBV9	-	TRBJ2-7
TGTGCCTGTGACCAGGGGCTAGCGGGAGTGTCCGAGCAGTACTTC	CACDQGLAGVSEQYF	TRBD2	TRBV30	-	TRBJ2-7
TGTGCCATCAGTGAGCCCCCGAATGGTGTTCTAGCGGGAGGGCTTTACAATGAGCAGTTCTTC	CAISEPPNGVLAGGLYNEQFF	TRBD2	TRBV10-3	-	TRBJ2-1
TGTGCCAGCAGCGTAGAGACAGGAGGCGATGAGCAGTTCTTC	CASSVETGGDEQFF	-	TRBV9	-	TRBJ2-1
TGTGCCAGCAGCTTGACCGGGACAGGGGGATCCGGCTACACCTTC	CASSLTGTGGSGYTF	TRBD1	TRBV5-4	-	TRBJ1-2
TGCGCCAGCAGCGCGCCCGGGACTAGCGGGAGTGGGGATGAGCAGTTCTTC	CASSAPGTSGSGDEQFF	TRBD2	TRBV4-1	-	TRBJ2-1
TGTGCCACTAGCTACGAGCAGTACTTC	CATSYEQYF	-	TRBV5-3	once	TRBJ2-7
TGTGCCAGTAGTGTTTCGGGTATCAATGAGCAGTTCTTC	CASSVSGINEQFF	-	TRBV19	-	TRBJ2-1
TGTGCCAGCACCTCCCAGGAAGACGAGCAGTACTTC	CASTSQEDEQYF	-	TRBV4-2	-	TRBJ2-7
TGTGCCTGGAGTAAATTACTAGCGGGAGAGGACGAGCAGTACTTC	CAWSKLLAGEDEQYF	TRBD2	TRBV30	-	TRBJ2-7
TGTGCCAGCAGCCAGGGAGTGGATACGCGAGCTTTCTTT	CASSQGVDTRAFF	-	TRBV16	-	TRBJ1-1
TGTGCCAGTAGTATAACCGGGACTAGCCCCTACAATGAGCAGTTCTTC	CASSITGTSPYNEQFF	TRBD2	TRBV19	few	TRBJ2-1
TGTGCCATCAGTGAGTCCGGTTCACCCCTCCACTTT	CAISESGSPLHF	-	TRBV10-3	-	TRBJ1-6
TGTGCCAGTAGCAGGCAGTGGAACACTGAAGCTTTCTTT	CASSRQWNTEAFF	-	TRBV19	once	TRBJ1-1
TGTGCCAGTATTCTCAGGTTGAGCTCCTATAATTCACCCCTCCACTTT	CASILRLSSYNSPLHF	-	TRBV28	-	TRBJ1-6
TGTGCCAGCAGTTTAGCCAGCCCAGGGACAGGGTATTCACCCCTCCACTTT	CASSLASPGTGYSPLHF	TRBD1	TRBV27	-	TRBJ1-6
TGTGCCAGCAGAGCGGGAGGCTCCTACGAGCAGTACTTC	CASRAGGSYEQYF	TRBD2	TRBV27	-	TRBJ2-7
TGTGCCAGCAGCTTGTCTCTAGTCAATGAGCAGTTCTTC	CASSLSLVNEQFF	-	TRBV5-6	-	TRBJ2-1
TGTGCCATCGCCCCCGAGGGCGCGGGGAATGAGCAGTTCTTC	CAIAPEGAGNEQFF	-	TRBV10-3	medium-sized	TRBJ2-1
TGTGCCAGCAGCAAAGTGGGACAGGGGTGGGACGAGCAGTACTTC	CASSKVGQGWDEQYF	TRBD1	TRBV7-9	-	TRBJ2-7
TGCGCCAGCAGCCTTGGACTAGCGGGAGATATTGAGCAGTTCTTC	CASSLGLAGDIEQFF	TRBD2	TRBV5-1	-	TRBJ2-1
TGCAGCGCTCCCTTAGACAGCCACAACATGAACACTGAAGCTTTCTTT	CSAPLDSHNMNTEAFF	-	TRBV29-1	-	TRBJ1-1
TGTGCCAGCAGCTTAGCGACTGACGGGAGGCTCCACGAGCAGTACTTC	CASSLATDGRLHEQYF	TRBD2	TRBV11-1	-	TRBJ2-7
TGTGCCAGCAGCCAGCACAGGGGCACTGAAGCTTTCTTT	CASSQHRGTEAFF	TRBD1	TRBV7-6	-	TRBJ1-1
TGTGCCAGCAGCCAAGATGCGGGAATTTCTTACAATGAGCAGTTCTTC	CASSQDAGISYNEQFF	-	TRBV14	-	TRBJ2-1
TGTGCCAGCAGCTTGGGACAGGCGGCTGAAGCTTTCTTT	CASSLGQAAEAFF	TRBD1	TRBV13	-	TRBJ1-1
TGTGCCAGCAGCGTAGCACTAGCGGCTTTCACAGATACGCAGTATTTT	CASSVALAAFTDTQYF	TRBD2	TRBV9	once	TRBJ2-3